This T cell receptor (beta chain) appears in the sequencing data of a study of T cells in Graves' hyperthyroidism and ophthalmopathy. Study context: At initial diagnosis, before any treatment had begun, peripheral blood was obtained. Overall study findings and caveats: Progression to ophthalmopathy was predicted a median of 6.5 months early. Most expanded thyroid clonotypes above 0.001 recurred in blood.

Uncontrolled infection, other autoimmune disease, pregnancy and lactation each barred patients from inclusion. TCR beta CDR3 region amplification was performed from RNA transcripts. The primer set for the first-round RT-PCR of the TCR CDR3 was HTBI. TCRdb recomputed calls from the multiplex PCR reads with MiXCR, one row per CDR3 protein. The repertoire holds some 570,000 distinct CDR3 sequences, with 14% as singletons. The CDR3 covers 12 residues. Germline V lookup: CDR1 MGHRA, CDR2 YSYEKL. Between the trimmed V and J ends, which lost 0 bases and 5 bases, there was a span of 2 bases. As for this clonotype: What it binds is not known.

The sequencing sample was made of blood. This sequence originates from a woman aged 18-29 years with Graves' ophthalmopathy. V usage is TRBV4-1 and J usage is TRBJ1-5; D is unresolved. CDR3 region: CASSQDHQPQHF. The CDR3 DNA reads as TGCGCCAGCAGCCAAGATCATCAGCCCCAGCATTTT.